Given below is one T cell receptor (beta chain) in context. V lost 4 bases and J lost 4, with 13 bases in between. The germline V gene encodes CDR1 MNHEY and CDR2 SMNVEV (reference sequence). CDR3 length equals 14 residues. This record comes from a study of blood T cell repertoires in COVID-19. Study background: Sites in the United States, Italy and Spain provided acute and convalescent COVID-19 samples. T cells, B-cell-depleted T cells, or PBMCs supplied cDNA or gDNA.

As handled by the study authors: Amplification with reference gene primers provided the estimates of nucleated cell counts. Some clones are missing from TCRdb's copy, which holds only in-frame ones; the method was immunoSEQ multiplex PCR. V, J and clone size were drawn from that table, and D and trimming were deduced from the DNA. The sample yields 220,000 or so clones, approximately 81% seen once. This chain joins TRBV27 and TRBJ1-1; tentative D call: TRBD1 (5 bases). The receptor was derived from a man between 50 and 59 years old who had recovered from COVID-19. The sequenced sample consisted of peripheral blood. CDR3 sequence: CASSSTVTFTEAFF. The CDR3 DNA is TGTGCCAGCAGTTCGACAGTAACGTTCACTGAAGCTTTCTTT.